Listed here are 31 T cell receptor beta chains from one sample, sequenced in a study of response to subunit inactivated influenza vaccine. TCRdb re-derived calls from the RT-PCR reads in MiXCR, one entry per CDR3 protein. The profile shows 450,000 to 600,000 distinct CDR3 sequences, approximately 7.1% of them singletons. The input for sequencing was PBMCs from blood, taken less than 30 months after vaccination. These receptors all stem from a man aged 50-75 years who received an inactivated influenza vaccine.

The table lists this clonotype with a few counts. The chain uses TRBV5-1 and TRBJ2-3; weak D call: TRBD2 (5 bases). Germline V lookup: CDR1 SGHRS, CDR2 YFSETQ. The V and J ends lost 4 bases and 2 bases respectively, with 14 bases between them. This CDR3 spans 15 amino acids. The CDR3 nucleotides read TGCGCCAGCAGCCCGGGGAACAAAAACACAGATACGCAGTATTTT. Protein product: CASSPGNKNTDTQYF.

There are many counts of this clonotype. The genes are TRBV28 and TRBJ1-1, with 9 bases matching TRBD1. This CDR3 comprises 12 residues. The germline gives CDR1 MDHEN, CDR2 SYDVKM. The V gene end was trimmed by 4 bases and the J gene end by 11 bases; junction bases not matched to a gene: 5. CDR3 nucleotides: TGTGCCAGCAGTTACCGACAGGGGGTCGCTTTCTTT. This gives the protein CASSYRQGVAFF.

There are a few counts of this clonotype. The chain carries TRBV12-3 or TRBV12-4 and TRBJ1-2, with TRBD1 matching 11 bases. After removal of 6 bases from V and 5 bases from J, the junction contained 5 bases not matched to a gene. The CDR3 spans 14 residues. CDR3: CASRRTGGGYGYTF. Here the CDR3 DNA reads TGTGCCAGCAGAAGGACAGGGGGCGGGTATGGCTACACCTTC.

This chain uses TRBV29-1 with TRBJ2-3, with D tentatively TRBD1 (5 bases). Germline V CDR1 and CDR2: SQVTM, ANQGSEA. With 6 bases removed from V and 3 bases from J, the gap between germline ends came to 16 bases. There are 14 residues in the CDR3. The DNA for the CDR3 is TGCAGCGTGAACGAGAAGGGGTCAACAGATACGCAGTATTTT. It encodes CSVNEKGSTDTQYF.

The sample holds many counts of this clonotype. V and J are TRBV5-8 and TRBJ2-3, with TRBD2 matching 12 bases. This CDR3 spans 16 amino acids. V lost 3 bases and J lost 2; bases outside the gene matches: 4. Germline V CDR1 and CDR2: SGHTS, YDEGEE. The CDR3 loop reads CASSSGLAGSTDTQYF. The CDR3, as DNA: TGTGCCAGCAGCTCCGGACTAGCGGGGTCCACAGATACGCAGTATTTT.

The V and J genes are TRBV10-3 and TRBJ2-1; 8 nucleotides agree with TRBD2. Unmatched junction bases numbered 8, after V lost 4 bases and J lost 6 bases. There are 15 residues in the CDR3. Germline CDR1 is ENHRY and CDR2 is SYGVKD. CDR3 DNA sequence: TGTGCCATCAGTGCCGGGGGCGGGAGGTTCAATGAGCAGTTCTTC. Translation gives CAISAGGGRFNEQFF.

This clonotype showed up many times. Here the CDR3 reads CASIQAPGDSYNEQFF. In DNA, the CDR3 is TGTGCCAGCATCCAAGCCCCAGGAGACTCCTACAATGAGCAGTTCTTC. The chain has TRBV2 and TRBJ2-1; D ambiguous. CDR1 SNHLY and CDR2 FYNNEI come from the germline V gene. CDR3 length: 16 amino acids. Trimming shortened V by 7 bases and J by 0 bases, and 16 bases separated the two germline ends.

This clonotype showed up many times. This chain links TRBV12-3 or TRBV12-4 with TRBJ1-1; D is ambiguous. The V and J ends lost 2 bases and 3 bases respectively, with 10 bases between them. This CDR3 has 14 residues. The CDR3 nucleotides read TGTGCCAGCAGTTTATCGGGAATCGACACTGAAGCTTTCTTT. Amino acids: CASSLSGIDTEAFF.

The V and J genes are TRBV6-1 and TRBJ2-5; possibly TRBD1 for D (6 bases). Per the germline V gene, CDR1 is MNHNS and CDR2 is SASEGT. Between the trimmed V and J ends, which lost 0 bases and 7 bases, there was a span of 15 bases. There are 15 residues in the CDR3. In DNA, the CDR3 is TGTGCCAGCAGTGAAGCCGGGACACCCGCCGGGACCCAGTACTTC. It yields the protein CASSEAGTPAGTQYF.

There are a few counts of this clonotype. The chain employs TRBV29-1 and TRBJ2-1; D call uncertain. The CDR3 spans 11 residues. CDR1 is SQVTM and CDR2 is ANQGSEA in the germline V gene. V shed 7 bases and J shed 6 bases, with 10 bases lying between them. The CDR3 DNA follows: TGCAGCGGTTGGGTTCGCAATGAGCAGTTCTTC. It encodes CSGWVRNEQFF.

V and J are TRBV19 and TRBJ2-1; 10 bases match TRBD2. J was trimmed by 4 bases and V by 4 bases; bases with no gene match: 10. CDR3 length: 17 amino acids. From germline, CDR1 is LNHDA and CDR2 SQIVND (reference sequence). In nucleotides, the CDR3 is TGTGCCAGTAGTAGGGTAGCGGGGGGCCTTCGTTACAATGAGCAGTTCTTC. Translation: CASSRVAGGLRYNEQFF.

This clonotype was observed a few times. V gene TRBV4-3 combines with J gene TRBJ2-1, with D possibly being TRBD2 (6 bases). Germline-derived CDR1 and CDR2 are LGHNA and YSLEER. There are 17 residues in the CDR3. V was pared by 3 bases and J by 4 bases, with 19 bases between. CDR3 in DNA: TGCGCCAGCAGCCAGCTTGGGGCGGGGAGTGGGTACAATGAGCAGTTCTTC. Encoded protein: CASSQLGAGSGYNEQFF.

The chain has TRBV28 and TRBJ1-5; 9 bases fit TRBD1. V shed 10 bases and J 5 bases; nucleotides not matched to a gene: 12. The CDR3 extends over 15 amino acids. The germline gives CDR1 MDHEN, CDR2 SYDVKM. CDR3 region: CATGQGKGGYQPQHF. DNA for the CDR3: TGTGCCACAGGACAGGGGAAGGGAGGATATCAGCCCCAGCATTTT.

This clonotype was seen repeatedly, ten times or more. The J gene is TRBJ2-2, the V gene TRBV20-1, with 7 nucleotides matching TRBD1. The CDR3 contains 16 residues. CDR1 is DFQATT and CDR2 is SNEGSKA in the germline V gene (reference sequence). J was trimmed by 9 bases and V by 1 base; bases with no gene match: 14. The CDR3 reads CSARGRTGRRDRELFF. CDR3 nucleotide sequence: TGCAGTGCTAGAGGACGGACAGGACGACGGGACCGGGAGCTGTTTTTT.

This clonotype was observed a few times. The V and J genes are TRBV10-3 and TRBJ2-1; D is uncertain. The V gene lost 0 bases and the J gene lost 5 bases, with 11 bases spanning the gap. Germline values: CDR1 ENHRY, CDR2 SYGVKD. This CDR3 is 15 amino acids long. CDR3 loop: CAISESNGYNNEQFF. CDR3 bases: TGTGCCATCAGTGAGTCGAACGGCTACAACAATGAGCAGTTCTTC.

This clonotype was seen ten or more times. This chain links TRBV21-1 with TRBJ2-3; the table's D call TRBD2 went unverified against the DNA. TRBV21-1 is shown as a pseudogene. The CDR3 has 18 amino acids. The CDR3 sequence is CASSEIPKTSGASDTQYF. In DNA, the CDR3 is TGTGCCAGCAGCGAAATACCGAAGACTAGCGGGGCTTCAGATACGCAGTATTTT.

The V gene is TRBV30, the J gene TRBJ2-7; D not certain. Germline-derived CDR1 and CDR2 are GTSNPN and SVGIG (reference sequence). V shed 3 bases and J shed 1 base, with 13 bases lying between them. This CDR3 is 14 amino acids long. The CDR3 DNA sequence: TGTGCCTGGAGCTTCGGGTACGGTTCCTACGAGCAGTACTTC. This codes for CAWSFGYGSYEQYF.

The sample holds many counts of this clonotype. V and J are TRBV28 and TRBJ2-4, with a possible D match to TRBD1 (5 bases). The V gene lost 6 bases and the J gene lost 6 bases, with 9 bases spanning the gap. CDR3 length: 12 residues. Per germline, CDR1 MDHEN and CDR2 SYDVKM. The chain's CDR3 is CASRPQGNIQYF. CDR3 nucleotide sequence: TGTGCCAGCAGACCCCAGGGAAACATTCAGTACTTC.

The chain is built from TRBV12-3 or TRBV12-4 and TRBJ1-2; tentatively, D is TRBD1 (5 bases). The germline V and J ends were trimmed by 5 bases and 0 bases, with 13 bases remaining between them. This CDR3 has 15 residues. For the CDR3, the DNA is TGTGCCAGCAGTCGCACAGGATTTACTAACTATGGCTACACCTTC. Translated: CASSRTGFTNYGYTF.

This clonotype was counted only a few times. CDR3 bases: TGTGCCAGCAGCCTAAACCGGGACAGCGCGAACACCGGGGAGCTGTTTTTT. It translates to CASSLNRDSANTGELFF. The rearrangement links TRBV9 to TRBJ2-2; TRBD1 agrees at 7 bases. V trimming: 4 bases; J trimming: 0 bases; junction bases outside the gene matches: 9. CDR3 size: 17 residues. Germline assignment: CDR1 SGDLS and CDR2 YYNGEE.

The rearrangement links TRBV4-3 to TRBJ2-7; D unclear. Trimming pared 4 bases from V and 0 bases from J, leaving 13 bases between. CDR3 length: 15 amino acids. Per the germline V gene, CDR1 is LGHNA and CDR2 is YSLEER. CDR3 protein: CASSLRHLSSYEQYF. The CDR3 DNA reads as TGCGCCAGCAGCCTTCGACACCTGAGCTCCTACGAGCAGTACTTC.

This clonotype turned up a few times. The genes are TRBV7-2 and TRBJ1-2; 11 bases align to TRBD1. The V gene end was trimmed by 5 bases and the J gene end by 4 bases; junction bases not matched to a gene: 6. This CDR3 has 15 residues. The germline CDR1 and CDR2 sequences are SGHTA and FQGNSA. Here the CDR3 reads CASSRRTGGGYGYTF. The CDR3 DNA is TGTGCCAGCAGCAGAAGGACAGGGGGCGGCTATGGCTACACCTTC. Filled out from reference TRBV7-2 and TRBJ1-2, the complete variable domain reads GAGVSQSPSNKVTEKGKDVELRCDPISGHTALYWYRQSLGQGLEFLIYFQGNSAPDKSGLPSDRFSAERTGGSVSTLTIQRTQQEDSAVYLCASSRRTGGGYGYTFGSGTRLTVV.

CDR3 sequence: CATSRDRRGWQPQHF. The CDR3 nucleotides read TGTGCCACCAGCAGAGATCGGAGAGGATGGCAGCCCCAGCATTTT. The rearrangement links TRBV15 to TRBJ1-5; D gene ambiguous. The length of the CDR3 is 15 residues. Trimming stripped 0 bases from V and 7 bases from J, with 13 bases between. Germline V lookup: CDR1 LNHNV, CDR2 YYDKDF (reference sequence). The entire variable domain, with the rest obtained from reference TRBV15 and TRBJ1-5, is as follows: DAMVIQNPRYQVTQFGKPVTLSCSQTLNHNVMYWYQQKSSQAPKLLFHYYDKDFNNEADTPDNFQSRRPNTSFCFLDIRSPGLGDTAMYLCATSRDRRGWQPQHFGDGTRLSIL.

This clonotype was seen a handful of times. The chain employs TRBV5-6 and TRBJ2-2, with D possibly being TRBD1 (5 bases). Germline CDR1 is SGHDT and CDR2 is YYEEEE. This CDR3 contains 16 residues. V lost 1 base to trimming and J lost 4 bases, with 14 bases between them. The CDR3 DNA sequence: TGTGCCAGCAGCTTGCTATATCTTGGGGCCACCGGGGAGCTGTTTTTT. Translating gives CASSLLYLGATGELFF.

This chain connects TRBV3-1 to TRBJ1-1; 7 positions match TRBD1. Germline trimming cut 3 bases from V and 0 bases from J; bases unmatched to any gene: 7. The V gene's germline CDR1 is LGHDT and CDR2 YNNKEL (reference sequence). The CDR3 consists of 16 residues. The CDR3 DNA reads as TGTGCCAGCAGCCAGGGTAGAAGGGGGCTGAACACTGAAGCTTTCTTT. It is translated as CASSQGRRGLNTEAFF. The full variable domain, with the rest looked up from reference TRBV3-1 and TRBJ1-1, is DTAVSQTPKYLVTQMGNDKSIKCEQNLGHDTMYWYKQDSKKFLKIMFSYNNKELIINETVPNRFSPKSPDKAHLNLHINSLELGDSAVYFCASSQGRRGLNTEAFFGQGTRLTVV.

V gene TRBV15 combines with J gene TRBJ2-1, with 9 bases identical to TRBD2. CDR3 size: 15 residues. CDR1 is LNHNV, CDR2 YYDKDF, per germline (reference sequence). V lost 5 bases to trimming and J lost 8 bases; unmatched junction nucleotides: 10. CDR3 in amino acids: CATSRTGLASYEQFF. The CDR3 bases are TGTGCCACCAGCCGCACGGGACTAGCTTCCTATGAGCAGTTCTTC.

This clonotype was picked up many times. The rearrangement uses TRBV5-1 and TRBJ2-7; 7 nucleotides align to TRBD1. The J segment lost 2 bases and the V segment lost 5 bases, leaving 7 bases of the junction unmatched. The germline V gene encodes CDR1 SGHRS and CDR2 YFSETQ. CDR3 size: 14 residues. CDR3 residues: CASSRDSAAYEQYF. In nucleotides, the CDR3 is TGCGCCAGCAGTCGGGACAGCGCAGCCTACGAGCAGTACTTC.

The gene calls are TRBV3-1 and TRBJ2-2; D not resolved. The V gene lost 3 bases and the J gene lost 8 bases, with 7 bases spanning the gap. The CDR3 has 12 residues. CDR1 is LGHDT and CDR2 is YNNKEL in the germline V gene (reference sequence). Here the CDR3 reads CASSHSRGELFF. CDR3 in DNA: TGTGCCAGCAGCCATTCTAGGGGGGAGCTGTTTTTT.

This clonotype came up a few times. The chain carries TRBV5-6 and TRBJ2-3; TRBD2 might be the D (5 bases). With 2 bases removed from V and 2 bases from J, the gap between germline ends came to 18 bases. Germline V gene data show CDR1 as SGHDT and CDR2 as YYEEEE. The CDR3 has 17 amino acids. The CDR3 protein is CASSFKDGGLSTDTQYF. The CDR3 coding sequence is TGTGCCAGCAGCTTTAAGGACGGAGGACTGTCCACAGATACGCAGTATTTT.

The rearrangement joins TRBV4-2 to TRBJ1-6; 9 bases match TRBD1. The CDR3 is 16 residues long. V shed 0 bases, J shed 11 bases, and the junction held 8 bases outside the gene matches. Germline V lookup: CDR1 LGHNA, CDR2 YNFKEQ. As DNA, the CDR3 is TGTGCCAGCAGCCAAGACCGGGGACAGGGAGGTCCACCCCTCCACTTT. The encoded protein is CASSQDRGQGGPPLHF.

This clonotype was counted ten times or more. The V call is TRBV5-1, the J call TRBJ2-7, with 8 bases matching TRBD1. Germline CDR1 SGHRS, CDR2 YFSETQ. The ends lost 4 bases at V and 3 bases at J; junction bases unmatched: 9. The CDR3 length is 15 residues. CDR3 residues: CASSIRQGQSYEQYF. Here the CDR3 DNA reads TGCGCCAGCAGCATAAGACAGGGGCAGAGCTACGAGCAGTACTTC.